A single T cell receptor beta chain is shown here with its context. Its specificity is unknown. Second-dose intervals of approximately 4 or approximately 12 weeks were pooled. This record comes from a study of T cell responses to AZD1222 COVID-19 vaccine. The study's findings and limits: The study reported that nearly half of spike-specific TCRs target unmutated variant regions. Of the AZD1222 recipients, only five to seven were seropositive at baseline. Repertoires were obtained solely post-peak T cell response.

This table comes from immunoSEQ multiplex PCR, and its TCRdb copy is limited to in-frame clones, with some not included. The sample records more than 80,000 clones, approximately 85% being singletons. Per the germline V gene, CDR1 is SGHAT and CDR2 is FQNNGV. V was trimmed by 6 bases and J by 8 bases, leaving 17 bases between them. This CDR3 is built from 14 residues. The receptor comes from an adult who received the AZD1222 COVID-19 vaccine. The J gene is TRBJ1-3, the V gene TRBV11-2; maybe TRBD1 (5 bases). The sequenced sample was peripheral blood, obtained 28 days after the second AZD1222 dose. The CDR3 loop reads CASRYRDGRDTIYF. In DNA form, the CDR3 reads TGTGCCAGCAGGTACCGGGACGGAAGAGACACCATATATTTT.